The present entry profiles one T cell receptor beta chain with its context. The data are from a study of blood T cell repertoires in COVID-19. Whole-study context: Both acute and convalescent COVID-19 samples were obtained from the United States, Italy and Spain. T cells, B-cell-depleted T cells, or PBMCs provided the cDNA or gDNA that served as material.

Methods used by the authors: Reference gene primers were amplified, and this amplification served to estimate nucleated cell counts. Libraries were prepared by immunoSEQ multiplex PCR; TCRdb keeps only in-frame clonotypes and omits some of them. V and J calls plus clone size are reproduced from that table; the DNA served to infer D and trimming. The data contain about 160,000 clones, 80% to 90% of them seen just once; the ten biggest clones take up roughly 3.3%. CDR3 length: 12 residues. CDR1 and CDR2 (germline): MDHEN, SYDVKM. This chain joins TRBV28 and TRBJ2-7; 9 bases match TRBD2. Sequencing input: peripheral blood. The clonotype originates from a man between 65 and 85 years old with acute or convalescent COVID-19. The CDR3 sequence: CPPGGRAYEQYF. The CDR3 nucleotides read TGTCCCCCGGGCGGGAGGGCCTACGAGCAGTACTTC.